The 23 T cell receptor beta chains listed next were all sequenced from one sample in a study of tumor and adjacent non-tumor tissue in lung cancer. This sample's RNA came from whole unsorted tissue. The normal lung tissue was taken more than 3 cm from the tumor edge. Three rounds of nested PCR, following a modified ARM-PCR protocol, produced the TCRbeta library. Via MiXCR, TCRdb re-called the multiplex PCR reads, giving one row per CDR3 protein. The sample comprises 90,000 to 110,000 distinct CDR3 sequences, 60% to 80% of which are singletons, and 19% rests with the top ten. The material sequenced was distant non-tumor lung tissue. The receptors derive from a man between 60 and 75 years old with non-small cell lung cancer.

On this clonotype itself: This could be a read error, since a much larger clone is one nucleotide away. The V gene is TRBV6-5, the J gene TRBJ1-3, with D unresolved. This CDR3 comprises 13 residues. V was clipped by 8 bases and J by 2 bases, with 10 bases between them. CDR1 and CDR2 (germline): MNHEY, SVGAGI. In nucleotides, the CDR3 is TGTGCCAGCCGCGGCGCCACTGGAAACACCATATATTTT. As protein: CASRGATGNTIYF.

This clonotype came up many times. V is TRBV20-1 and J is TRBJ2-2; 8 bases agree with TRBD1. Per the germline V gene, CDR1 is DFQATT and CDR2 is SNEGSKA (reference sequence). The CDR3 length is 15 residues. The trim removed 5 bases at V and 0 bases at J, leaving 5 bases unmatched. For the CDR3, the DNA is TGCAGTGCTCCTGACAGGGGCCCGAACACCGGGGAGCTGTTTTTT. It translates to CSAPDRGPNTGELFF.

This clonotype appeared a few times. This chain connects TRBV2 to TRBJ1-5; no reliable D call. Deletions cut 3 bases from V and 0 bases from J, with 15 bases between. This CDR3 region has 17 residues. Germline assignment: CDR1 SNHLY and CDR2 FYNNEI. The CDR3 loop is CASSDLLSQYSNQPQHF. CDR3 sequence (DNA): TGTGCCAGCAGTGATCTTTTAAGCCAGTATAGCAATCAGCCCCAGCATTTT.

On this clonotype itself: At one end the junction does not follow the germline gene, possibly because of a read error. This chain joins TRBV6-2 or TRBV6-3 and TRBJ2-7, with D tentatively TRBD2 (6 bases). The germline gives CDR1 MNHEY, CDR2 SVGEGT. This CDR3 contains 13 residues. This CDR3 reads CVSGSGATYEQYF. The CDR3 DNA is TGTGTCAGCGGGTCGGGAGCTACCTACGAGCAGTATTTC.

In regard to this clonotype: A single base separates this from a much larger clone, so it may be a read error. This rearrangement joins TRBV4-2 to TRBJ1-1; possible D gene TRBD1, 5 bases. The germline V gene encodes CDR1 LGHNA and CDR2 YNFKEQ. The CDR3 consists of 15 residues. Here the CDR3 reads CVSSQDDQGYLEAFF. CDR3 bases: TGTGTCAGCAGCCAAGATGACCAGGGTTATCTTGAAGCTTTCTTT.

This clonotype was seen at least ten times. The CDR3: CASEGRQGTSTDTQYF. CDR3 DNA: TGTGCTAGTGAGGGGCGTCAGGGAACTAGCACAGATACGCAGTATTTT. The chain joins TRBV12-5 to TRBJ2-3, with D tentatively TRBD1 (5 bases). Trimming shortened V by 7 bases and J by 0 bases, and 17 bases separated the two germline ends. There are 16 residues in the CDR3. Germline CDR1 is LGHNT and CDR2 is FRNRAP. Full variable domain (remainder filled in from reference TRBV12-5 and TRBJ2-3): DARVTQTPRHKVTEMGQEVTMRCQPILGHNTVFWYRQTMMQGLELLAYFRNRAPLDDSGMPKDRFSAEMPDATLATLKIQPSEPRDSAVYFCASEGRQGTSTDTQYFGPGTRLTVL.

With respect to this clonotype: A read error is possible here, since a much larger clone lies one base away. The V call is TRBV30, the J call TRBJ2-1, with D maybe TRBD2 (6 bases). Trimming stripped 2 bases from V and 6 bases from J, with 17 bases between. CDR3 size: 15 residues. Germline V lookup: CDR1 GTSNPN, CDR2 SVGIG (reference sequence). Here the CDR3 reads CAWSPLARAINEQFF. The CDR3 region has the DNA TGTGCCTGGAGTCCTCTAGCGAGGGCCATCAATGAGCAGTTCTTC.

A word on this clonotype: An end of the junction does not agree with germline; a read error may underlie this. V usage is TRBV7-9 and J usage is TRBJ2-1; TRBD1 aligns across 9 bases. The germline gives CDR1 SEHNR, CDR2 FQNEAQ (reference sequence). There are 19 residues in the CDR3. The CDR3 spells CGSSLVLSTTGGHYNEQFF. CDR3 sequence (DNA): TGTGGCAGCAGCTTAGTACTATCAACGACAGGGGGGCATTACAATGAGCAGTTCTTC.

Notes on this clonotype: Likely a read error: the CDR3 ends without its conserved phenylalanine or tryptophan. V gene TRBV11-3 combines with J gene TRBJ2-5, with 7 bases identical to TRBD1. Germline CDR1 is SGHNT and CDR2 is YENEEA. The CDR3 is 14 residues long. The CDR3 is CVSNYGTEGETQYS. In nucleotides, the CDR3 is TGTGTCAGCAACTACGGGACAGAGGGAGAGACCCAGTACTCC.

To note about this clonotype: A junction end diverges from the germline sequence, so it may reflect a read error. V usage is TRBV11-1 and J usage is TRBJ2-7; 8 nucleotides align to TRBD1. Germline V CDR1 and CDR2: SGHAT, FQDESV (reference sequence). This CDR3 contains 15 residues. Here the CDR3 DNA reads TGTGCCAGGAGCTTAAACAGGGGGATTTGTGACGAGCAGTACTTC. Translation gives CARSLNRGICDEQYF.

A word on this clonotype: One end of the junction varies from germline; a read error may be responsible. The genes are TRBV29-1 and TRBJ1-1; TRBD1 matches at 8 bases. This CDR3 spans 14 amino acids. In germline, CDR1 is SQVTM, CDR2 ANQGSEA. CDR3 in DNA: TGCAGCATTTCAGACAGGGGTAGAAACACTGGAGCTTTCTTT. Its protein is CSISDRGRNTGAFF. The full variable domain, completed using reference TRBV29-1 and TRBJ1-1, is SAVISQKPSRDICQRGTSLTIQCQVDSQVTMMFWYRQQPGQSLTLIATANQGSEATYESGFVIDKFPISRPNLTFSTLTVSNMSPEDSSIYLCSISDRGRNTGAFFGQGTRLTVV.

The rearrangement joins TRBV29-1 to TRBJ2-7; 10 nucleotides agree with TRBD2. This CDR3 contains 13 residues. The J segment lost 3 bases and the V segment lost 5 bases, leaving 4 bases of the junction unmatched. The germline CDR1 and CDR2 sequences are SQVTM and ANQGSEA. The CDR3 is CSVLTSGLYEQYF. The DNA for the CDR3 is TGCAGCGTTCTGACTAGCGGGCTCTACGAGCAGTACTTC.

This clonotype was seen more than once but under ten times. A clone one base away is much larger, so this may be a read error. The chain has TRBV12-3 or TRBV12-4 and TRBJ1-1, with D possibly TRBD1 on 5 matching bases. The CDR3 has 13 residues. CDR3 bases: TGTGTCAGCAGTTTCGCAGGGAGCACTGAAGCTTTCTTT. It specifies CVSSFAGSTEAFF.

The chain carries TRBV6-1 and TRBJ2-5; 7 bases are a match to TRBD2. The CDR3 has 16 amino acids. J was trimmed by 1 base and V by 7 bases; bases with no gene match: 12. CDR1 is MNHNS, CDR2 SASEGT, per germline. CDR3 loop: CASTGRGRIVQETQYF. The CDR3 DNA sequence: TGTGCCAGCACGGGGCGGGGGAGAATAGTCCAAGAGACCCAGTACTTC.

This clonotype was detected ten times or more. The V gene is TRBV5-4, the J gene TRBJ2-5; D gene uncertain. Germline values: CDR1 SGHNT, CDR2 YYREEE (reference sequence). The CDR3 is 11 amino acids. Trimming pared 2 bases from V and 3 bases from J, leaving 2 bases between. Here the CDR3 reads CASSFEETQYF. CDR3 nucleotides: TGTGCCAGCAGCTTCGAAGAGACCCAGTACTTC.

A few counts support this clonotype. Given a much more abundant clone one base away, this may be a read error. The V call is TRBV29-1, the J call TRBJ2-2; tentative D call: TRBD1 (6 bases). Germline values: CDR1 SQVTM, CDR2 ANQGSEA. CDR3 length: 14 residues. CDR3 sequence reads: CSATTGSNTGELLF. The CDR3 DNA sequence: TGCAGCGCAACGACAGGCAGTAACACCGGGGAGCTGCTTTTT.

A word on this clonotype: Sequence at one end of the junction differs from germline and may be a read error. The chain links TRBV11-1 to TRBJ2-2; D is possibly TRBD2 (5 bases). The CDR3 contains 13 residues. Germline lookup yields CDR1 SGHAT and CDR2 FQDESV (reference sequence). The CDR3 loop reads CAVWTTQTGELFF. The CDR3 DNA is TGTGCCGTTTGGACGACACAAACCGGGGAGCTATTTTTT.

This rearrangement joins TRBV5-1 to TRBJ1-2, with D hard to call. Per the germline V gene, CDR1 is SGHRS and CDR2 is YFSETQ. The CDR3 loop spans 13 amino acids. The V end lost 0 bases, the J end lost 2 bases, and 5 bases lay between the germline ends. CDR3 amino acids: CASSLGLNYGYTF. CDR3 coding DNA: TGCGCCAGCAGCTTGGGTCTGAACTATGGCTACACCTTC.

As concerns this clonotype: This could be a read error, since a much larger clone is one nucleotide away. Here the CDR3 DNA reads TGTGCCAGCAGCTCCAGGTGGCCCGGGGAGCTGTTTTTT. Protein: CASSSRWPGELFF. The chain recombines TRBV7-8 with TRBJ2-2; D is unresolved. Germline assignment: CDR1 SGHVS and CDR2 FQNEAQ. The CDR3 length is 13 residues. V was cut by 4 bases and J by 6 bases, with 9 bases left in between.

This clonotype was observed many times. The chain couples TRBV6-5 to TRBJ2-6, with a possible D match to TRBD2 (5 bases). Trimming removed 2 bases at V and 2 bases at J, with 10 bases between. The germline gives CDR1 MNHEY, CDR2 SVGAGI. The CDR3 is made up of 16 amino acids. CDR3 sequence: CASSYRGGTGANVLTF. The CDR3 DNA reads TGTGCCAGCAGTTACCGGGGTGGTACTGGGGCCAACGTCCTGACTTTC.

Ten or more counts support this clonotype. One end of the junction varies from germline; a read error may be responsible. The CDR3 DNA reads TGCGCCAGCAGGTTGGACTCCACGAGCTCCTACGAGCAGTACTTC. Residues: CASRLDSTSSYEQYF. The V gene is TRBV5-1, the J gene TRBJ2-7, with D maybe TRBD2 (5 bases). Germline lookup yields CDR1 SGHRS and CDR2 YFSETQ. The CDR3 is made up of 15 amino acids.

Comment on this clonotype: Mismatch with germline at one junction end may stem from a read error. This chain links TRBV4-2 with TRBJ2-4; the D is unclear. Germline V gene sequence: CDR1 LGHNA, CDR2 YNFKEQ. This CDR3 has 19 residues. CDR3 DNA sequence: TGTACCAGCAGCCAAGCGCAGGCTAGTGGATTGTTAGCCAAAAACATTCAGTACTTC. Translated: CTSSQAQASGLLAKNIQYF.

A word on this clonotype: Mismatch with germline at one junction end may stem from a read error. V usage is TRBV6-2 or TRBV6-3 and J usage is TRBJ1-1; D is unclear. The germline CDR1 and CDR2 sequences are MNHEY and SVGEGT. The CDR3 sequence is 14 residues long. CDR3 sequence: CVSSYFGVNTGAFF. The CDR3 DNA follows: TGTGTCAGCAGTTATTTCGGGGTGAACACTGGAGCTTTCTTT.